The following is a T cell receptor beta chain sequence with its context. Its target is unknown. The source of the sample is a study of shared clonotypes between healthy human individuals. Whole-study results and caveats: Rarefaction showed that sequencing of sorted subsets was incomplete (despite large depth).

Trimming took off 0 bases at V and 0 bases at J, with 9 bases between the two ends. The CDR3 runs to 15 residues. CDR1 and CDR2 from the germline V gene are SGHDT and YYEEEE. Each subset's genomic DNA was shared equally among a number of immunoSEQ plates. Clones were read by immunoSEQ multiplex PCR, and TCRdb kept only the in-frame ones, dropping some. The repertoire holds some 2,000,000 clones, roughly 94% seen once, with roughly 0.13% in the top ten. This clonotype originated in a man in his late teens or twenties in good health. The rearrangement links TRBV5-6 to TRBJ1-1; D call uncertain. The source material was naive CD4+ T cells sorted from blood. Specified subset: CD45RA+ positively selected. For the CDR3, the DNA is TGTGCCAGCAGCTTGGCGGAACGGATGAACACTGAAGCTTTCTTT. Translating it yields CASSLAERMNTEAFF.